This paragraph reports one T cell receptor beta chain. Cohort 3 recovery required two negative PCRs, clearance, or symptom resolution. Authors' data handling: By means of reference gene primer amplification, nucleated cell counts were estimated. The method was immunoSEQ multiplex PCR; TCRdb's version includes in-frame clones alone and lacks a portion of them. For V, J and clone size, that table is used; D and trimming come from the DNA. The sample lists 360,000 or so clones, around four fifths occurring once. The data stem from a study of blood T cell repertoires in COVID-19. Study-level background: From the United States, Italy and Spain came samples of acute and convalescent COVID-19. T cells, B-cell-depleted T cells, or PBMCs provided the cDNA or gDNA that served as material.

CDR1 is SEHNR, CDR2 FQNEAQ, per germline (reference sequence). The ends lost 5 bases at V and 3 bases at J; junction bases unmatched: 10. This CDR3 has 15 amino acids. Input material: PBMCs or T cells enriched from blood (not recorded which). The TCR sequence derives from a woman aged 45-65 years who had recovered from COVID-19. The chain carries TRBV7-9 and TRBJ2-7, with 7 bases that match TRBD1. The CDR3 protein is CASSQSGGQDYEQYF. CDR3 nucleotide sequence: TGTGCCAGCAGCCAATCCGGAGGACAGGACTACGAGCAGTACTTC.